The 21 T cell receptor beta chains given below trace back to one sample, sequenced in a study of T-cell reconstitution after alpha-beta-depleted transplantation in children (dated by TCRdb to the mid-2010s). Overall study results and their limits: The apparently early recovery of alphabetaT-cell counts about two months after transplant reportedly depended on only several hundred rapidly expanded clones that came from non-depleted graft cells.

These receptors' antigens are unknown. What this sample's time point label stands for: day 60 (about 2 months) after transplantation. Sample treatment or condition, as interpreted from the label and publication: allogeneic hematopoietic cell transplantation with graft depleted of TCRalphabeta T cells and CD19 B cells. The library came from PCR. The instrument was an Illumina HiSeq 2500. To normalize quantification of the TCRbeta repertoire, the TCR libraries were built with molecular barcoding that relied on unique molecular identifiers. TCRdb reran the public reads through fastp at Q25 and MiXCR, keeping productive beta chains. Entries are consolidated by CDR3 protein sequence, retaining the most common genes and DNA. This sample holds roughly 30,000 distinct CDR3 sequences; 5% to 7% were observed only once. The ten largest clones represent over 25% of the sample. The source material was peripheral blood, sampled 60 days after TCRalphabeta/CD19-depleted stem cell transplant. Every receptor here comes from a child less than two years old who had a stem cell transplant for acute myeloid leukemia, so the T cells may come from the graft donor.

This clonotype was seen ten or more times. The V and J genes are TRBV4-2 and TRBJ2-1; a possible D gene is TRBD1 (6 bases). V shed 2 bases and J shed 4 bases, with 12 bases lying between them. The germline gives CDR1 LGHNA, CDR2 YNFKEQ. The CDR3 spans 15 residues. CDR3: CASSQRDIPYNEQFF. The CDR3 region has the DNA TGTGCCAGCAGCCAACGGGACATACCGTACAATGAGCAGTTCTTC.

This clonotype was counted ten times or more. The chain uses TRBV2 and TRBJ2-1; D gene uncertain. CDR1 is SNHLY and CDR2 is FYNNEI in the germline V gene. V was shortened by 1 base and J by 0 bases, with 13 bases between the two germline ends. This CDR3 region has 17 residues. In DNA form, the CDR3 reads TGTGCCAGCAGTGAAGGGTCCGGAAGGAGCTCCTACAATGAGCAGTTCTTC. This translates into CASSEGSGRSSYNEQFF.

This clonotype was counted ten times or more. The chain has TRBV10-3 and TRBJ2-3, with D maybe TRBD1 (6 bases). The V gene lost 7 bases and the J gene lost 4 bases, with 12 bases spanning the gap. CDR1 ENHRY and CDR2 SYGVKD come from the germline V gene. The CDR3 contains 13 residues. The CDR3 nucleotides are TGTGCCATCACCGAAGAGGGGGCAGATACGCAGTATTTT. It is translated as CAITEEGADTQYF.

Ten or more counts support this clonotype. The gene calls are TRBV29-1 and TRBJ2-5; perhaps TRBD1 as D (6 bases). The germline V gene encodes CDR1 SQVTM and CDR2 ANQGSEA. V was pared by 6 bases and J by 4 bases, with 9 bases between. There are 11 residues in the CDR3. CDR3 nucleotide sequence: TGCAGCGTGACAGGACGAGAGACCCAGTACTTC. It encodes CSVTGRETQYF. The full variable domain, completed using reference TRBV29-1 and TRBJ2-5, is SAVISQKPSRDICQRGTSLTIQCQVDSQVTMMFWYRQQPGQSLTLIATANQGSEATYESGFVIDKFPISRPNLTFSTLTVSNMSPEDSSIYLCSVTGRETQYFGPGTRLLVL.

At least ten counts were recorded for this clonotype. The chain recombines TRBV6-4 with TRBJ2-1; perhaps TRBD1 as D (6 bases). V was shortened by 7 bases and J by 4 bases, with 14 bases between the two germline ends. There are 14 residues in the CDR3. Germline V CDR1 and CDR2: MRHNA, SNTAGT. The CDR3 reads CASNVRTAYNEQFF. Here the CDR3 DNA reads TGTGCCAGCAATGTGAGGACAGCTTACAATGAGCAGTTCTTC.

This clonotype was detected many times. The rearrangement joins TRBV14 to TRBJ2-3; possible D gene TRBD2, 6 bases. V lost 1 base and J lost 5, with 10 bases in between. The CDR3 loop spans 14 amino acids. Germline V gene data show CDR1 as SGHDN and CDR2 as FVKESK. CDR3 residues: CASSQAGGGDTQYF. For the CDR3, the DNA is TGTGCCAGCAGCCAAGCCGGGGGAGGAGATACGCAGTATTTT.

This clonotype was seen repeatedly, ten times or more. The V gene is TRBV28, the J gene TRBJ2-7; a possible D gene is TRBD1 (7 bases). The CDR3 spans 15 residues. The ends were cut back, 4 bases at V and 3 bases at J, with 16 bases in the middle. Per the germline V gene, CDR1 is MDHEN and CDR2 is SYDVKM. Here the CDR3 reads CASSSVGGQNYEQYF. The CDR3, as DNA: TGTGCCAGCAGTTCAGTCGGGGGACAGAACTACGAGCAGTACTTC.

This clonotype showed up just a few times. The V call is TRBV4-3, the J call TRBJ2-1, with no clear D. The germline gives CDR1 LGHNA, CDR2 YSLEER. This CDR3 is built from 12 residues. The V and J ends lost 2 bases and 7 bases respectively, with 6 bases between them. The CDR3 bases are TGCGCCAGCAGCCAAACCAGGAATGAGCAGTTCTTC. It is translated as CASSQTRNEQFF.

This clonotype was recorded at least ten times. This chain connects TRBV5-1 to TRBJ2-7; D unclear. Germline loops: CDR1 SGHRS, CDR2 YFSETQ. Deletions cut 0 bases from V and 0 bases from J, with 10 bases between. CDR3 length: 15 residues. CDR3 sequence reads: CASSLATLSSYEQYF. In DNA form, the CDR3 reads TGCGCCAGCAGCTTGGCGACTCTTAGCTCCTACGAGCAGTACTTC.

This clonotype was seen ten or more times. The chain carries TRBV10-3 and TRBJ2-3; 7 bases are a match to TRBD1. The CDR3 consists of 13 residues. Germline loops: CDR1 ENHRY, CDR2 SYGVKD. CDR3 in amino acids: CAYREQGIDTQYF. DNA for the CDR3: TGTGCATACAGGGAACAGGGGATAGATACGCAGTATTTT.

V gene TRBV6-1 combines with J gene TRBJ2-5, with D uncertain. This CDR3 has 13 amino acids. Germline V gene data show CDR1 as MNHNS and CDR2 as SASEGT. With 7 bases removed from V and 1 base from J, the gap between germline ends came to 10 bases. The CDR3 DNA follows: TGTGCCAGCACAACCCGGAGCCAAGAGACCCAGTACTTC. Its translation is CASTTRSQETQYF.

This clonotype was counted ten times or more. This chain joins TRBV20-1 and TRBJ2-4; 7 positions agree with TRBD1. CDR1 and CDR2 (germline): DFQATT, SNEGSKA (reference sequence). V dropped 0 bases and J dropped 2; count of bases not matched to a gene: 7. The CDR3 is 16 residues long. The DNA for the CDR3 is TGCAGTGCTAGAGATGTTGAAGGGGGCCCCAAAAACATTCAGTACTTC. It yields the protein CSARDVEGGPKNIQYF.

The V call is TRBV24-1, the J call TRBJ2-2; 14 nucleotides align to TRBD2. Per the germline V gene, CDR1 is KGHDR and CDR2 is SFDVKD. V was pared by 4 bases and J by 4 bases, with 4 bases of the junction left unmatched. The CDR3 covers 17 residues. CDR3 amino acids: CATSDIGLAGGTGELFF. CDR3 in DNA: TGTGCCACCAGTGACATTGGACTAGCGGGAGGCACCGGGGAGCTGTTTTTT.

There are many counts of this clonotype. The chain recombines TRBV20-1 with TRBJ1-5, with D possibly TRBD1 on 5 matching bases. Trimming took 3 bases from V and 8 from J, leaving 11 bases between them. The CDR3 extends over 12 amino acids. Germline CDR1 reads DFQATT; CDR2 reads SNEGSKA (reference sequence). This CDR3 is CSARGGGKPQHF. Here the CDR3 DNA reads TGCAGTGCTAGGGGGGGGGGAAAGCCCCAGCATTTT.

This chain joins TRBV6-1 and TRBJ2-6; D is possibly TRBD1 (5 bases). Germline V gene sequence: CDR1 MNHNS, CDR2 SASEGT. The CDR3 consists of 14 residues. Trimming stripped 4 bases from V and 3 bases from J, with 7 bases between. The CDR3 DNA follows: TGTGCCAGCAGTGCAGGGCTTGGGGCCAACGTCCTGACTTTC. Its translation: CASSAGLGANVLTF.

This clonotype was recorded many times. The chain employs TRBV6-5 and TRBJ2-3; 9 nucleotides agree with TRBD2. CDR3 size: 17 residues. V was clipped by 8 bases and J by 0 bases; unmatched bases: 12. CDR1 and CDR2 from the germline V gene are MNHEY and SVGAGI. This CDR3 is CASGYPTSGLSTDTQYF. CDR3 nucleotide sequence: TGTGCCAGCGGCTACCCGACTAGCGGTTTAAGCACAGATACGCAGTATTTT.

This clonotype has ten or more counts. The V call is TRBV14, the J call TRBJ2-4; the D gene is possibly TRBD2 (6 bases). The CDR3 is 13 residues long. CDR1 is SGHDN and CDR2 is FVKESK in the germline V gene. The V gene lost 2 bases and the J gene lost 7 bases, with 9 bases spanning the gap. The CDR3 DNA reads as TGTGCCAGCAGCCAACCAGGGAGGAACATTCAGTACTTC. Its translation: CASSQPGRNIQYF.

The chain joins TRBV3-1 to TRBJ2-1; the D gene could be TRBD1 or TRBD2 (6 bases each). The CDR3 has 18 amino acids. V was cut by 11 bases and J by 6 bases, with 32 bases left in between. Germline V gives CDR1 LGHDT, CDR2 YNNKEL (reference sequence). The CDR3 DNA follows: TGTGCCTTCTGCCCGGGGGCCCTTCCTAGAGCCTTAGTCAATGAGCAGTTCTTC. Translating it yields CAFCPGALPRALVNEQFF.

This clonotype appeared many times. The genes are TRBV7-6 and TRBJ1-1; D is unclear. CDR1 and CDR2 from the germline V gene are SGHVS and FNYEAQ. There are 13 residues in the CDR3. Trimming took off 3 bases at V and 1 base at J, with 6 bases between the two ends. CDR3 sequence: CASSFWQNTEAFF. As DNA, the CDR3 is TGTGCCAGCAGCTTCTGGCAGAACACTGAAGCTTTCTTT.

A few counts support this clonotype. The CDR3 DNA reads TGCGCCAGCAGCTTGGCCTCAGGGGGAGGGCCGGGGAATGAGCAGTTCTTC. Translated, it gives CASSLASGGGPGNEQFF. This chain connects TRBV5-1 to TRBJ2-1; TRBD1 or TRBD2 may be the D gene (7 bases each). V was clipped by 0 bases and J by 7 bases, with 20 bases between them. This CDR3 has 17 amino acids. CDR1 SGHRS and CDR2 YFSETQ come from the germline V gene.

This clonotype was recorded many times. This chain uses TRBV7-9 with TRBJ1-2; D call uncertain. The CDR3 is 14 amino acids. Germline V CDR1 and CDR2: SEHNR, FQNEAQ (reference sequence). Trimming shortened V by 5 bases and J by 8 bases, and 18 bases separated the two germline ends. Here the CDR3 reads CASSPSGRIGGYTF. In DNA form, the CDR3 reads TGTGCCAGCAGCCCCTCGGGAAGGATAGGCGGCTACACCTTC.